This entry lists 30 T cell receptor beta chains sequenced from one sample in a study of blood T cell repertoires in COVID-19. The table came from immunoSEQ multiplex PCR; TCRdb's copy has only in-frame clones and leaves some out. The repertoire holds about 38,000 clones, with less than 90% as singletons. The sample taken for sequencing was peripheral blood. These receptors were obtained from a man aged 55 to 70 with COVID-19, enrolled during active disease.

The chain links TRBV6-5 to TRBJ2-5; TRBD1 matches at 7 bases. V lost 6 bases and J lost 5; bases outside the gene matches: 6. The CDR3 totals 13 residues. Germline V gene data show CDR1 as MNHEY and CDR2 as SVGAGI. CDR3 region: CASRLNRGETQYF. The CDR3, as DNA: TGTGCCAGCAGACTTAACAGGGGTGAGACCCAGTACTTC.

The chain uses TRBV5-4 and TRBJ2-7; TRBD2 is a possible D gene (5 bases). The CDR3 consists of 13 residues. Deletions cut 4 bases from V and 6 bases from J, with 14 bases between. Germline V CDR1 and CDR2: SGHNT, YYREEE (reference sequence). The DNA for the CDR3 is TGTGCCAGCAGCGTTCGGACTGGGGTCGAGCAGTACTTC. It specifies CASSVRTGVEQYF. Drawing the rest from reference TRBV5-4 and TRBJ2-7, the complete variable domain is ETGVTQSPTHLIKTRGQQVTLRCSSQSGHNTVSWYQQALGQGPQFIFQYYREEENGRGNFPPRFSGLQFPNYSSELNVNALELDDSALYLCASSVRTGVEQYFGPGTRLTVT.

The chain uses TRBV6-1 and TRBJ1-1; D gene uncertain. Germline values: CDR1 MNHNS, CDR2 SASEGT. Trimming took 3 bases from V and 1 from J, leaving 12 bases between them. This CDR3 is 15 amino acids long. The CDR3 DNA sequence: TGTGCCAGCAGTGATTCACAGATCTCGAACACTGAAGCTTTCTTT. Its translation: CASSDSQISNTEAFF.

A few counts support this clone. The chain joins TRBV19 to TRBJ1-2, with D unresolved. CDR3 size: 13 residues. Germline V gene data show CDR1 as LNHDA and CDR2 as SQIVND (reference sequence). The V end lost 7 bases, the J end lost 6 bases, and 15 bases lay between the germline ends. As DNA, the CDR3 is TGTGCCAGTATATCACAGCCCGGAAATGGCTACACCTTC. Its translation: CASISQPGNGYTF.

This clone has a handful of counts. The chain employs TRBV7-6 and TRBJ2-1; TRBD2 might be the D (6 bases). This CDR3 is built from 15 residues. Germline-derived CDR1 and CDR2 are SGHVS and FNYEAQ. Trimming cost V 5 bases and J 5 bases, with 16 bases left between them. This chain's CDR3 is CASSRGGVGNNEQFF. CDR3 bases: TGTGCCAGCAGCCGAGGCGGGGTCGGGAACAATGAGCAGTTCTTC.

CDR3 DNA: TGTGCCAGCAGTTTATACGGGACTAGCGGTTTGAACACCGGGGAGCTGTTTTTT. Residues: CASSLYGTSGLNTGELFF. The V gene is TRBV27, the J gene TRBJ2-2; the match to TRBD2 covers 11 bases. This CDR3 has 18 amino acids. Germline CDR1 and CDR2: MNHEY and SMNVEV (reference sequence). J lost 1 base, V lost 1 base, and 5 bases had no gene match.

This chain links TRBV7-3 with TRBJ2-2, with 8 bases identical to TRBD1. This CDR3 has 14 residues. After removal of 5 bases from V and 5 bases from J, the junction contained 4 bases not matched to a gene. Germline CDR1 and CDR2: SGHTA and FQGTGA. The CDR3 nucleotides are TGTGCCAGCAGCCGGACAGGGATTACCGGGGAGCTGTTTTTT. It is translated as CASSRTGITGELFF.

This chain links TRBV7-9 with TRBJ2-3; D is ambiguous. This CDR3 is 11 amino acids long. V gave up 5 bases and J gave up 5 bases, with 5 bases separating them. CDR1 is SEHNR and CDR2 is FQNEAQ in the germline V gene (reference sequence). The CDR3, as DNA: TGTGCCAGCAGCCCCCGAGATACGCAGTATTTT. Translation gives CASSPRDTQYF. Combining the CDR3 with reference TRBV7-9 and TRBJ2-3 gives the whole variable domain DTGVSQNPRHKITKRGQNVTFRCDPISEHNRLYWYRQTLGQGPEFLTYFQNEAQLEKSRLLSDRFSAERPKGSFSTLEIQRTEQGDSAMYLCASSPRDTQYFGPGTRLTVL.

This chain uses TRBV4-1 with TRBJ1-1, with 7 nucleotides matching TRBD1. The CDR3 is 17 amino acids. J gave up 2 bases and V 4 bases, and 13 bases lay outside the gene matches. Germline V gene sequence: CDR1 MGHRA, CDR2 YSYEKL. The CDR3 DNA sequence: TGCGCCAGCAGCCCACGAGGGCAGGGGGTCAAAAACACTGAAGCTTTCTTT. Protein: CASSPRGQGVKNTEAFF.

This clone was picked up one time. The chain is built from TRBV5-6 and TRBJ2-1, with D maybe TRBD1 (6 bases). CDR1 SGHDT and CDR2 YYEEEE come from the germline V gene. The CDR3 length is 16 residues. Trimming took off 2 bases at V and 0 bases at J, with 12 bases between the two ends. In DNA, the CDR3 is TGTGCCAGCAGCTTAGGGGGACCCTTCTCCTACAATGAGCAGTTCTTC. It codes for CASSLGGPFSYNEQFF.

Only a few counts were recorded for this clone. Written as DNA, the CDR3 is TGCGCCAGCAGCGCAACGGACTCCCAGACCGGGGAGCTGTTTTTT. This translates into CASSATDSQTGELFF. The chain carries TRBV5-1 and TRBJ2-2; possibly TRBD2 for D (5 bases). Trimming removed 4 bases from V and 5 bases from J, with 15 bases in between. CDR3 length: 15 residues. Germline lookup yields CDR1 SGHRS and CDR2 YFSETQ.

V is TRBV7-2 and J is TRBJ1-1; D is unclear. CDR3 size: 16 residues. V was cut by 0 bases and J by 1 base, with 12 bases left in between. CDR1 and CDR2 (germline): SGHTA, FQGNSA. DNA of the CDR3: TGTGCCAGCAGCTTAGCCACTACCATAGGGAACACTGAAGCTTTCTTT. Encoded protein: CASSLATTIGNTEAFF.

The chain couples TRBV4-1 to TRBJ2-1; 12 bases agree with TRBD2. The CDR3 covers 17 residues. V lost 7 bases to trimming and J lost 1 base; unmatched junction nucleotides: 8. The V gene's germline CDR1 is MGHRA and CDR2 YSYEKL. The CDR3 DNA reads TGCGCCAGCACACAAAGAACTAGCGGGGGGTCCTACAATGAGCAGTTCTTC. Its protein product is CASTQRTSGGSYNEQFF.

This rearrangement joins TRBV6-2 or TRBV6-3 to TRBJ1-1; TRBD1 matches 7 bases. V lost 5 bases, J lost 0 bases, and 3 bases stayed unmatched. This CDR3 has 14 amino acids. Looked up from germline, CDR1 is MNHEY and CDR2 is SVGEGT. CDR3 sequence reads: CASSPDRVNTEAFF. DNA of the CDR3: TGTGCCAGCAGTCCCGACAGGGTGAACACTGAAGCTTTCTTT.

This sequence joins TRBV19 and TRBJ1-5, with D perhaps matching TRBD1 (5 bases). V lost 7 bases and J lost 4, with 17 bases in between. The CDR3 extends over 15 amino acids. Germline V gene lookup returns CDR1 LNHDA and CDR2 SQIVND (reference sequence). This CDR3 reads CASIPVAGPNQPQHF. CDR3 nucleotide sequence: TGTGCCAGTATCCCCGTCGCAGGGCCGAATCAGCCCCAGCATTTT.

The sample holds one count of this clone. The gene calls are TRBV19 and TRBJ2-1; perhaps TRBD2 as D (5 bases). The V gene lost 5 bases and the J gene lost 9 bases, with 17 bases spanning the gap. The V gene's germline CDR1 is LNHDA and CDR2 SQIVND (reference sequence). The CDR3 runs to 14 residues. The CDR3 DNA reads TGTGCCAGTAGTCCCGGGATGTCACGGGGTGAGCAGTTCTTC. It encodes CASSPGMSRGEQFF.

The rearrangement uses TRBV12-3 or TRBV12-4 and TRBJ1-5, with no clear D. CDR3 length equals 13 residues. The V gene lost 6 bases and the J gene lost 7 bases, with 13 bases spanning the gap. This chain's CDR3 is CASSRMNRQPQHF. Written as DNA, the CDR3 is TGTGCCAGCAGCCGAATGAATAGACAGCCCCAGCATTTT.

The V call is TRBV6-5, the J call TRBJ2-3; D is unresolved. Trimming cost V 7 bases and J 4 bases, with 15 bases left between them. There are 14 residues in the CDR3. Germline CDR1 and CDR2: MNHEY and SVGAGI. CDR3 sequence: CASTRSKLADTQYF. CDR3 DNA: TGTGCCAGCACCCGGAGTAAATTAGCAGATACGCAGTATTTT.

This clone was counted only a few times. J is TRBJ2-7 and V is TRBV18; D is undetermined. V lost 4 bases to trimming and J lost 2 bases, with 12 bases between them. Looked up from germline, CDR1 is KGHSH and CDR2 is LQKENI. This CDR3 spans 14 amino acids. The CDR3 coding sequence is TGTGCCAGCTCACGCGGAGCTTCCACCTACGAGCAGTACTTC. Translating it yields CASSRGASTYEQYF. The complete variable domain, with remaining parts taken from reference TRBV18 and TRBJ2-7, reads NAGVMQNPRHLVRRRGQEARLRCSPMKGHSHVYWYRQLPEEGLKFMVYLQKENIIDESGMPKERFSAEFPKEGPSILRIQQVVRGDSAAYFCASSRGASTYEQYFGPGTRLTVT.

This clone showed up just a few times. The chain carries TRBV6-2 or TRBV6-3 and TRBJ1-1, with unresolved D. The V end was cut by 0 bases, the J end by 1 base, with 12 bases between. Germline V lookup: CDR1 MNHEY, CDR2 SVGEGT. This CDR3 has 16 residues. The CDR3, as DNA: TGTGCCAGCAGTTACTCGTCGAGGCTGGGGAACACTGAAGCTTTCTTT. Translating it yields CASSYSSRLGNTEAFF.

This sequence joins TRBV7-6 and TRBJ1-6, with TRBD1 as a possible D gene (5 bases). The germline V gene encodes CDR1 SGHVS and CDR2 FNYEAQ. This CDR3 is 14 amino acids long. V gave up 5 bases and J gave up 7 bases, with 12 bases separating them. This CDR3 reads CASSPTVENSPLHF. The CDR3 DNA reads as TGTGCCAGCAGCCCGACAGTGGAGAATTCACCCCTCCACTTT.

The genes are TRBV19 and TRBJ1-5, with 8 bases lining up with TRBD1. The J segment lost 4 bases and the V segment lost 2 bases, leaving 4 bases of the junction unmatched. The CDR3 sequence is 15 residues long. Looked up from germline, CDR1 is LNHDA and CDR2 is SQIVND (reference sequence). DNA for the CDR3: TGTGCCAGTAGTATATCGCGGACAGGGAATCAGCCCCAGCATTTT. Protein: CASSISRTGNQPQHF.

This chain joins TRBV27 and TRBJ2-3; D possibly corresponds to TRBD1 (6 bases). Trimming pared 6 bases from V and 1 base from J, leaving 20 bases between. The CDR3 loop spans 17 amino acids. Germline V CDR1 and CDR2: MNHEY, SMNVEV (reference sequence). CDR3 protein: CASRGKGDHFGTDTQYF. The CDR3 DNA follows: TGTGCCAGCAGGGGAAAGGGGGACCACTTTGGCACAGATACGCAGTATTTT.

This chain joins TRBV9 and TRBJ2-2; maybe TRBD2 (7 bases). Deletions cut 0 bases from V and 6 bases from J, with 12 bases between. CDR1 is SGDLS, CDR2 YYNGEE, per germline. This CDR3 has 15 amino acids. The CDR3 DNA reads TGTGCCAGCAGCGTAGGGGGGGGCCCTGCCGGGGAGCTGTTTTTT. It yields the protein CASSVGGGPAGELFF.

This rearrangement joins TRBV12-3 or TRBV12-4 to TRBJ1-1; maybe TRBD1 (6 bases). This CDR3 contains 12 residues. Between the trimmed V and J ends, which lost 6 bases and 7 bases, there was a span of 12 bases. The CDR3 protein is CASSKGGFEAFF. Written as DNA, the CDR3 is TGTGCCAGCAGCAAGGGGGGGTTTGAAGCTTTCTTT.

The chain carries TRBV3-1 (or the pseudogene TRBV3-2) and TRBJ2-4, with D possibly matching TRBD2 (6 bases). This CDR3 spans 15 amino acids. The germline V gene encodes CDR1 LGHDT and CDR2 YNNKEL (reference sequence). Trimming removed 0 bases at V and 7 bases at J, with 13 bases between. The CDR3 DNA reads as TGTGCCAGCAGCCAAGAGGCAGCGGGCGCGAACATTCAGTACTTC. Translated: CASSQEAAGANIQYF.

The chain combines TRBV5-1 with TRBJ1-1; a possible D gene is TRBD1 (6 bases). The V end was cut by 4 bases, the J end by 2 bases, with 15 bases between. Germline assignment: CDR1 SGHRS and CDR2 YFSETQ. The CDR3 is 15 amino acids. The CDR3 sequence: CASSKQGGENTEAFF. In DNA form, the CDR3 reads TGCGCCAGCAGCAAACAGGGAGGGGAAAACACTGAAGCTTTCTTT. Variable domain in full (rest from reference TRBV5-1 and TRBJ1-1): KAGVTQTPRYLIKTRGQQVTLSCSPISGHRSVSWYQQTPGQGLQFLFEYFSETQRNKGNFPGRFSGRQFSNSRSEMNVSTLELGDSALYLCASSKQGGENTEAFFGQGTRLTVV.

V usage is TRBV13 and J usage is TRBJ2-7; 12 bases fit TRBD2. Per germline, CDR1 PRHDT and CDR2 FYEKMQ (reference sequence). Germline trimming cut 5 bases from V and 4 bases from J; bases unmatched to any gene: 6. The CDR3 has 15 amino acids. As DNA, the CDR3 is TGTGCCAGCAGCGACGGACTAGCGGGAAGGTACGAGCAGTACTTC. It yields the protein CASSDGLAGRYEQYF.

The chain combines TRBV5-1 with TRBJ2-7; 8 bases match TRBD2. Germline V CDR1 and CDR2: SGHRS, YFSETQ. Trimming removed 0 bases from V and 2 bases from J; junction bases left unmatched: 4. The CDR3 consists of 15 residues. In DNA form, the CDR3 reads TGCGCCAGCAGCTTGGTACTAGCGGAGGCCTACGAGCAGTACTTC. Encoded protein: CASSLVLAEAYEQYF.

CDR3 sequence (DNA): TGCGCCAGCAGCCGAACGGGACTAGCCGTCGGGGATACGCAGTATTTT. Amino acids: CASSRTGLAVGDTQYF. The V and J genes are TRBV4-1 and TRBJ2-3; 9 positions match TRBD2. Trimming removed 4 bases from V and 6 bases from J; junction bases left unmatched: 11. Per the germline V gene, CDR1 is MGHRA and CDR2 is YSYEKL. This CDR3 is built from 16 residues.